These 26 T cell receptor beta chains came from one sample sequenced in a study of T-cell memory formation after mild COVID-19. TCRdb re-called the 5' RACE reads with MiXCR, one entry per CDR3 protein. The sample consists of fewer than 50,000 distinct CDR3 sequences, about a tenth of them appearing once. Sequences were obtained from PBMCs or a T cell subset sorted from them (not recorded which). These receptors came from an adult woman who had mild COVID-19 (a few samples of this study predate the infection). Cell type and time point are not known.

The rearrangement links TRBV11-3 to TRBJ1-1; D is unclear. The CDR3 has 16 residues. Deletions cut 0 bases from V and 0 bases from J, with 11 bases between. Per germline, CDR1 SGHNT and CDR2 YENEEA. The CDR3: CASSLDRVGMNTEAFF. Here the CDR3 DNA reads TGTGCCAGCAGCTTAGATCGGGTCGGGATGAACACTGAAGCTTTCTTT.

V and J are TRBV29-1 and TRBJ2-7; no definite D call. The CDR3 has 13 amino acids. From germline, CDR1 is SQVTM and CDR2 ANQGSEA. Trimming shortened V by 2 bases and J by 2 bases, and 10 bases separated the two germline ends. In DNA, the CDR3 is TGCAGCGTTGAATCCACTGGGACCTACGAGCAGTACTTC. It specifies CSVESTGTYEQYF.

This clonotype was seen repeatedly, ten times or more. This chain uses TRBV12-3 or TRBV12-4 with TRBJ2-7, with D tentatively TRBD1 (5 bases). This CDR3 has 14 residues. Trimming stripped 4 bases from V and 2 bases from J, with 12 bases between. CDR3 protein: CASSSNSGTYEQYF. DNA of the CDR3: TGTGCCAGCAGTTCTAACTCAGGGACCTACGAGCAGTACTTC.

This clonotype was counted ten times or more. This chain connects TRBV5-1 to TRBJ2-1, with 10 bases lining up with TRBD2. Germline lookup yields CDR1 SGHRS and CDR2 YFSETQ. Losses at the gene ends were 4 bases for V and 4 bases for J; bases not matched to a gene: 5. The length of the CDR3 is 15 residues. As DNA, the CDR3 is TGCGCCAGCAGCCCGACTAGCGGGTCATACAATGAGCAGTTCTTC. This sequence encodes CASSPTSGSYNEQFF.

This clonotype was counted a few times. V and J are TRBV6-5 and TRBJ1-1; D perhaps matches TRBD1 (5 bases). V dropped 2 bases and J dropped 1 base, with 8 bases sitting between them. The CDR3 has 14 residues. The germline V gene encodes CDR1 MNHEY and CDR2 SVGAGI. For the CDR3, the DNA is TGTGCCAGCAGTTACAGGGGAAAGAACACTGAAGCTTTCTTT. Its translation is CASSYRGKNTEAFF.

Ten or more counts support this clonotype. The chain uses TRBV20-1 and TRBJ2-5; D perhaps matches TRBD2 (5 bases). Trimming stripped 4 bases from V and 3 bases from J, with 9 bases between. Per the germline V gene, CDR1 is DFQATT and CDR2 is SNEGSKA (reference sequence). There are 12 residues in the CDR3. CDR3 residues: CSAISGKETQYF. DNA of the CDR3: TGCAGTGCTATATCCGGGAAAGAGACCCAGTACTTC.

The V and J genes are TRBV7-3 and TRBJ1-2; 10 nucleotides align to TRBD1. Germline loops: CDR1 SGHTA, CDR2 FQGTGA. The junction had 3 bases not matched to a gene; V was cut back by 2 bases and J by 6 bases. The CDR3 is 14 residues long. CDR3 sequence (DNA): TGTGCCAGCAGCTTAGGTGGGACAGGGGATGGCTACACCTTC. Protein: CASSLGGTGDGYTF.

V and J are TRBV3-1 and TRBJ2-1, with D possibly TRBD2 on 5 matching bases. Germline V gene sequence: CDR1 LGHDT, CDR2 YNNKEL (reference sequence). Trimming removed 0 bases from V and 7 bases from J, with 13 bases in between. The CDR3 contains 15 residues. CDR3 sequence (DNA): TGTGCCAGCAGCCAAGAGCCAGCAGCGGCGAATGAGCAGTTCTTC. Its translation is CASSQEPAAANEQFF.

J is TRBJ1-5 and V is TRBV10-3; 9 nucleotides match TRBD1. With 4 bases clipped from V and 7 bases from J, the junction kept 5 bases outside the gene matches. The CDR3 is made up of 14 amino acids. Germline CDR1 ENHRY, CDR2 SYGVKD. This CDR3 reads CAISGQGEEQPQHF. The CDR3 nucleotides read TGTGCCATCAGTGGACAGGGGGAAGAACAGCCCCAGCATTTT.

This clonotype was counted at least ten times. This sequence joins TRBV11-2 and TRBJ1-6, with D unresolved. Germline CDR1 is SGHAT and CDR2 is FQNNGV. With 4 bases removed from V and 7 bases from J, the gap between germline ends came to 5 bases. The CDR3 is 12 amino acids. CDR3 sequence (DNA): TGTGCCAGCAGCTCGCCCAATTCACCCCTCCACTTT. It specifies CASSSPNSPLHF.

Only a few counts were recorded for this clonotype. The rearrangement joins TRBV15 to TRBJ2-6; D unresolved. Trimming removed 1 base from V and 1 base from J, with 5 bases in between. CDR1 LNHNV and CDR2 YYDKDF come from the germline V gene (reference sequence). This CDR3 is built from 15 residues. The CDR3 reads CATSRVGSGANVLTF. The CDR3 nucleotides are TGTGCCACCAGCAGAGTTGGTTCTGGGGCCAACGTCCTGACTTTC.

This clonotype was seen a handful of times. The rearrangement joins TRBV6-6 to TRBJ1-3, with D perhaps TRBD1 (5 bases). CDR1 MNHNY and CDR2 SVGAGI come from the germline V gene (reference sequence). V dropped 6 bases and J dropped 11 bases, with 8 bases sitting between them. The CDR3 is 10 amino acids. CDR3 coding DNA: TGTGCCAGCAGCGACAGATCCATATATTTT. Its translation: CASSDRSIYF.

In this sample, this clonotype turned up a few times. The V call is TRBV6-5, the J call TRBJ1-3; D remains ambiguous. V was trimmed by 0 bases and J by 2 bases, leaving 8 bases between them. The CDR3 spans 15 residues. CDR1 is MNHEY, CDR2 SVGAGI, per germline. The CDR3 nucleotides read TGTGCCAGCAGTTACTCCCGTCAACCTGGAAACACCATATATTTT. It specifies CASSYSRQPGNTIYF.

This clonotype was seen only a few times. The rearrangement joins TRBV4-3 to TRBJ2-2; 8 bases agree with TRBD2. Per germline, CDR1 LGHNA and CDR2 YSLEER. Trimming removed 0 bases from V and 6 bases from J; junction bases left unmatched: 12. The CDR3 consists of 18 residues. The CDR3 region has the DNA TGCGCCAGCAGCCAAGATCGGTGGGCGGGAGGAGTCTCCGGGGAGCTGTTTTTT. Its translation: CASSQDRWAGGVSGELFF.

This clonotype was seen repeatedly, ten times or more. The chain couples TRBV15 to TRBJ2-5; D remains ambiguous. The CDR3 has 14 amino acids. In germline, CDR1 is LNHNV, CDR2 YYDKDF (reference sequence). The V and J ends lost 2 bases and 3 bases respectively, with 10 bases between them. CDR3 region: CATSRQNGEETQYF. In DNA, the CDR3 is TGTGCCACCAGCAGACAAAATGGGGAAGAGACCCAGTACTTC.

This rearrangement joins TRBV18 to TRBJ2-7; D is unresolved. V was trimmed by 4 bases and J by 3 bases, leaving 31 bases between them. Germline lookup yields CDR1 KGHSH and CDR2 LQKENI. The CDR3 totals 20 residues. The CDR3 is CASSLYRPPAGPLVSYEQYF. The CDR3 DNA reads as TGTGCCAGCTCACTCTACCGACCACCCGCCGGGCCCTTAGTGAGCTACGAGCAGTACTTC.

This clonotype was detected only a few times. V is TRBV7-9 and J is TRBJ2-5; 7 positions agree with TRBD2. The CDR3 loop spans 14 amino acids. Germline V lookup: CDR1 SEHNR, CDR2 FQNEAQ (reference sequence). V dropped 5 bases and J dropped 2; count of bases not matched to a gene: 5. The CDR3 reads CASSTSGEQETQYF. CDR3 DNA: TGTGCCAGCAGCACCAGCGGGGAGCAAGAGACCCAGTACTTC.

V gene TRBV18 combines with J gene TRBJ2-7, with 9 bases lining up with TRBD1. CDR3 size: 17 residues. Germline lookup yields CDR1 KGHSH and CDR2 LQKENI. The V gene end was trimmed by 3 bases and the J gene end by 6 bases; junction bases not matched to a gene: 15. The CDR3: CASSPILSGTGRGEQYF. CDR3 sequence (DNA): TGTGCCAGCTCACCTATTCTTTCCGGGACAGGGAGGGGCGAGCAGTACTTC.

The V gene is TRBV20-1, the J gene TRBJ2-3; 14 bases match TRBD2. The CDR3 has 16 residues. J was trimmed by 3 bases and V by 3 bases; bases with no gene match: 5. CDR1 and CDR2 from the germline V gene are DFQATT and SNEGSKA (reference sequence). The CDR3 region is CSARTSGRAGTDTQYF. CDR3 bases: TGCAGTGCTAGGACTAGCGGGAGGGCCGGTACAGATACGCAGTATTTT.

The V call is TRBV7-8, the J call TRBJ2-7; 7 bases match TRBD1. The V segment lost 4 bases and the J segment 7 bases; nucleotides outside the gene matches: 16. CDR1 is SGHVS and CDR2 is FQNEAQ in the germline V gene. The CDR3 is 16 residues long. The CDR3 nucleotides read TGTGCCAGCAGCTCTCGCCCGACAGGGCGTTTAAGGGAGCAGTACTTC. Translation gives CASSSRPTGRLREQYF.

Many counts were recorded for this clonotype. The rearrangement uses TRBV11-2 and TRBJ2-3; possibly TRBD1 or TRBD2 for D (7 bases each). Deletions cut 5 bases from V and 2 bases from J, with 20 bases between. The CDR3 loop spans 17 amino acids. CDR1 is SGHAT, CDR2 FQNNGV, per germline. CDR3 region: CASSPGGSGGYTDTQYF. Here the CDR3 DNA reads TGTGCCAGCAGCCCAGGGGGGTCGGGGGGCTACACAGATACGCAGTATTTT. Supplemented by reference TRBV11-2 and TRBJ2-3, the full variable domain reads EAGVAQSPRYKIIEKRQSVAFWCNPISGHATLYWYQQILGQGPKLLIQFQNNGVVDDSQLPKDRFSAERLKGVDSTLKIQPAKLEDSAVYLCASSPGGSGGYTDTQYFGPGTRLTVL.

This clonotype was seen at least ten times. CDR3 nucleotide sequence: TGTGCCAGCAGTGGACGAGGGACTAGCCACATCGAGCAGTACTTC. This gives the protein CASSGRGTSHIEQYF. The chain carries TRBV25-1 and TRBJ2-7, with TRBD2 identical over 9 bases. J lost 6 bases, V lost 4 bases, and 10 bases had no gene match. The V gene's germline CDR1 is MGHDK and CDR2 SYGVNS. The CDR3 loop spans 15 amino acids.

The gene calls are TRBV18 and TRBJ1-4, with D hard to call. V lost 3 bases and J 0 bases, leaving 17 bases between the germline ends. This CDR3 has 18 amino acids. Germline CDR1 KGHSH, CDR2 LQKENI. In DNA form, the CDR3 reads TGTGCCAGCTCACCTAAACGAGGCGGAGATCCAACTAATGAAAAACTGTTTTTT. It is translated as CASSPKRGGDPTNEKLFF.

This chain uses TRBV30 with TRBJ2-3; D is possibly TRBD2 (7 bases). The CDR3 is 15 amino acids. V lost 3 bases and J 3 bases, leaving 16 bases between the germline ends. Germline V gives CDR1 GTSNPN, CDR2 SVGIG (reference sequence). The CDR3 region is CAWSARGGATDTQYF. DNA for the CDR3: TGTGCCTGGAGCGCTCGTGGGGGGGCGACAGATACGCAGTATTTT. Based on the CDR3 plus reference TRBV30 and TRBJ2-3, the full variable domain is SQTIHQWPATLVQPVGSPLSLECTVEGTSNPNLYWYRQAAGRGLQLLFYSVGIGQISSEVPQNLSASRPQDRQFILSSKKLLLSDSGFYLCAWSARGGATDTQYFGPGTRLTVL.

This clonotype was observed a few times. The chain links TRBV24-1 to TRBJ2-1, with D perhaps assigned TRBD1 or TRBD2 (7 bases each). Between the trimmed V and J ends, which lost 3 bases and 3 bases, there was a span of 14 bases. CDR1 is KGHDR and CDR2 is SFDVKD in the germline V gene. This CDR3 has 16 amino acids. The CDR3 region has the DNA TGTGCCACCAGTGATCCACAGGGGAGGGACTACAATGAGCAGTTCTTC. This gives the protein CATSDPQGRDYNEQFF.

The DNA for the CDR3 is TGTGCCAGCAGCGTAGGACTAGCGGGGGACACCGGGGAGCTGTTTTTT. Encoded protein: CASSVGLAGDTGELFF. This chain links TRBV9 with TRBJ2-2; 12 positions agree with TRBD2. V was pared by 0 bases and J by 3 bases, with 0 bases of the junction left unmatched. The CDR3 spans 16 residues. CDR1 is SGDLS, CDR2 YYNGEE, per germline.